This TCR beta chain was recorded in a study of beta chain features in type 1 diabetes. In the study overall: All samples combined gave about 100 million sorted cells for examination.

Study-level points and caveats: Any HLA type influence on TCRB rearrangement was left unresolved here. Patients with Type 1 diabetes showed moderately but significantly shorter TCRB CDR3s in all four CD4+ subsets.

This clone was seen a handful of times. What it binds is not known. The isolated RNA, all of it, was reverse transcribed, so expressed TCRB transcripts were what got sequenced. Sequencing was performed with immunoSEQ multiplex PCR; in TCRdb, only in-frame clones are kept and a portion is missing. Among about 130,000 clones listed, 9% were seen once. V shed 4 bases and J 4 bases; nucleotides not matched to a gene: 3. This CDR3 has 13 residues. Germline V lookup: CDR1 SGHKS, CDR2 YYEKEE (reference sequence). Based on CD45RO/CCR7/CD25/CD127/CD95/CD27, CD4+ regulatory, stem cell-like memory, naive and central memory cells were sorted.

The chain uses TRBV5-5 and TRBJ1-2; 8 positions agree with TRBD1. This sequence was found in a man aged 25-40 years with type 1 diabetes. The sequenced material came from central memory CD4+ T cells from blood. This CDR3 is CASSKGQAYGYTF. DNA of the CDR3: TGTGCCAGCAGCAAGGGACAGGCCTATGGCTACACCTTC.